A single sample gave rise to the 24 T cell receptor beta chains below, sequenced in a study of blood T cell repertoires in COVID-19. Only in-frame clones appear in the TCRdb table, and some are missing; sequencing was by immunoSEQ multiplex PCR. The table has about 200,000 clones, 70% to 90% seen once. The specimen sequenced was peripheral blood. The source of these receptors is a man between 35 and 55 years old with active or convalescent COVID-19.

The rearrangement links TRBV25-1 to TRBJ2-7; 7 bases match TRBD2. V trimming: 5 bases; J trimming: 2 bases; junction bases outside the gene matches: 6. Germline loops: CDR1 MGHDK, CDR2 SYGVNS. The CDR3 sequence is 14 residues long. CDR3 loop: CASSTLAEAYEQYF. The CDR3 coding sequence is TGTGCCAGCAGTACCCTAGCGGAAGCCTACGAGCAGTACTTC.

The chain couples TRBV30 to TRBJ1-6; D not resolved. The germline V gene has CDR1 GTSNPN and CDR2 SVGIG (reference sequence). CDR3 size: 21 residues. The V end was cut by 2 bases, the J end by 0 bases, with 26 bases between. For the CDR3, the DNA is TGTGCCTGGAGTACCCAGAGGGTTTCGGTGCAAAGTAGCTCCTATAATTCACCCCTCCACTTT. Its translation: CAWSTQRVSVQSSSYNSPLHF.

In nucleotides, the CDR3 is TGTGCCAGCTCACCCGTACACAGGGATTCGACCAAAAACATTCAGTACTTC. Protein product: CASSPVHRDSTKNIQYF. The chain recombines TRBV18 with TRBJ2-4; weak D call: TRBD1 (6 bases). V shed 3 bases and J shed 2 bases, with 17 bases lying between them. CDR3 length equals 17 residues. Per the germline V gene, CDR1 is KGHSH and CDR2 is LQKENI.

This chain links TRBV11-2 with TRBJ2-1; unclear D gene. The V end was cut by 5 bases, the J end by 7 bases, with 15 bases between. This CDR3 region has 14 residues. The germline CDR1 and CDR2 sequences are SGHAT and FQNNGV. The CDR3 spells CASSHYTPGNEQFF. The CDR3 DNA reads TGTGCCAGCAGCCATTATACTCCGGGTAATGAGCAGTTCTTC.

A single count supports this clone. The chain uses TRBV7-3 and TRBJ2-1; 9 nucleotides align to TRBD2. V lost 4 bases, J lost 9 bases, and 4 bases stayed unmatched. The V gene's germline CDR1 is SGHTA and CDR2 FQGTGA. The CDR3 is 13 amino acids. CDR3 residues: CASSSNSGGEQFF. CDR3 DNA sequence: TGTGCCAGCAGCTCGAATAGCGGGGGTGAGCAGTTCTTC.

This chain joins TRBV5-8 and TRBJ1-5; D is unclear. V was pared by 5 bases and J by 7 bases, with 22 bases between. The CDR3 length is 16 residues. Per the germline V gene, CDR1 is SGHTS and CDR2 is YDEGEE. CDR3 region: CASSLSPVGGAQPQHF. The CDR3 DNA is TGTGCCAGCAGTCTTTCCCCAGTGGGAGGTGCGCAGCCCCAGCATTTT.

This chain joins TRBV7-2 and TRBJ2-3, with D tentatively TRBD2 (5 bases). This CDR3 has 16 residues. V shed 2 bases and J shed 3 bases, with 15 bases lying between them. Germline loops: CDR1 SGHTA, CDR2 FQGNSA. CDR3 in DNA: TGTGCCAGCAGCTTACTGGGCCGCCGAGGGACAGATACGCAGTATTTT. Translated, it gives CASSLLGRRGTDTQYF.

This chain links TRBV24-1 with TRBJ1-5; 10 bases map to TRBD1. Trimming took 6 bases from V and 6 from J; bases not matched to a gene: 13. CDR1 and CDR2 (germline): KGHDR, SFDVKD. This CDR3 is built from 17 residues. In nucleotides, the CDR3 is TGTGCCACCAGTACATCCGCGACAGGGGGCTTTAGTCAGCCCCAGCATTTT. Its protein is CATSTSATGGFSQPQHF.

A note on this clone: Other DNA sequences in the same sample also yield this CDR3. V usage is TRBV6-5 and J usage is TRBJ2-2; 11 positions match TRBD1. Trimming removed 6 bases from V and 5 bases from J; junction bases left unmatched: 5. Germline V gene lookup returns CDR1 MNHEY and CDR2 SVGAGI. CDR3 size: 15 residues. The CDR3 bases are TGTGCCAGCAGCCGGACAGGGGGCCGGACCGGGGAGCTGTTTTTT. Translated, it gives CASSRTGGRTGELFF.

This sequence joins TRBV5-1 and TRBJ1-2, with a possible D match to TRBD1 (6 bases). From germline, CDR1 is SGHRS and CDR2 YFSETQ. V was trimmed by 4 bases and J by 3 bases, leaving 19 bases between them. CDR3 length: 16 residues. In DNA form, the CDR3 reads TGCGCCAGCAGCCTAAACTCGGGGGGCTTCGACTATGGCTACACCTTC. Protein: CASSLNSGGFDYGYTF.

This chain uses TRBV28 with TRBJ1-5; 8 nucleotides align to TRBD1. Trimming cost V 6 bases and J 2 bases; bases outside gene matches: 3. The germline V gene encodes CDR1 MDHEN and CDR2 SYDVKM. The CDR3 is 14 amino acids. The CDR3 DNA sequence: TGTGCCAGCAGGTGGACAGGGCGCAATCAGCCCCAGCATTTT. Residues: CASRWTGRNQPQHF. The full variable domain, its missing parts supplied by reference TRBV28 and TRBJ1-5, is DVKVTQSSRYLVKRTGEKVFLECVQDMDHENMFWYRQDPGLGLRLIYFSYDVKMKEKGDIPEGYSVSREKKERFSLILESASTNQTSMYLCASRWTGRNQPQHFGDGTRLSIL.

This rearrangement joins TRBV29-1 to TRBJ1-1; weak D call: TRBD1 (6 bases). This CDR3 spans 13 amino acids. Per the germline V gene, CDR1 is SQVTM and CDR2 is ANQGSEA. Trimming pared 5 bases from V and 4 bases from J, leaving 14 bases between. CDR3 sequence: CSVLGHAPTEAFF. CDR3 nucleotide sequence: TGCAGCGTTCTGGGACACGCGCCCACTGAAGCTTTCTTT.

The chain couples TRBV18 to TRBJ1-1; TRBD1 is a possible D gene (5 bases). V lost 0 bases, J lost 5 bases, and 10 bases lay in between. Looked up from germline, CDR1 is KGHSH and CDR2 is LQKENI. This CDR3 region has 14 residues. The CDR3: CASSPPAGGTEAFF. CDR3 DNA: TGTGCCAGCTCACCACCCGCGGGGGGTACTGAAGCTTTCTTT.

The chain joins TRBV7-9 to TRBJ1-4; D is undetermined. Germline V gene sequence: CDR1 SEHNR, CDR2 FQNEAQ (reference sequence). V shed 3 bases and J shed 7 bases, with 15 bases lying between them. This CDR3 has 15 amino acids. CDR3 in DNA: TGTGCCAGCAGCTTTCGGGGAGCGACTGGTGAAAAACTGTTTTTT. Amino acid sequence: CASSFRGATGEKLFF.

The genes are TRBV5-8 and TRBJ2-3; 11 nucleotides align to TRBD2. Germline values: CDR1 SGHTS, CDR2 YDEGEE. The CDR3 is 17 amino acids. With V trimmed by 0 bases and J by 3 bases, 6 bases remained unmatched. The CDR3 loop is CASSLATSGKGTDTQYF. CDR3 DNA sequence: TGTGCCAGCAGCTTGGCGACTAGCGGGAAAGGAACAGATACGCAGTATTTT. Full variable domain (outside the CDR3, taken from reference TRBV5-8 and TRBJ2-3): EAGVTQSPTHLIKTRGQQATLRCSPISGHTSVYWYQQALGLGLQFLLWYDEGEERNRGNFPPRFSGRQFPNYSSELNVNALELEDSALYLCASSLATSGKGTDTQYFGPGTRLTVL.

The chain joins TRBV6-5 to TRBJ1-1; TRBD1 is a possible D gene (6 bases). Looked up from germline, CDR1 is MNHEY and CDR2 is SVGAGI. This CDR3 has 15 residues. V was clipped by 0 bases and J by 1 base, with 9 bases between them. The CDR3 nucleotides read TGTGCCAGCAGTTACTCCGGGGGGGCGAACACTGAAGCTTTCTTT. Translating gives CASSYSGGANTEAFF.

This chain connects TRBV7-6 to TRBJ2-7; 12 bases are shared with TRBD1. The CDR3 length is 16 residues. Per germline, CDR1 SGHVS and CDR2 FNYEAQ. The V gene end was trimmed by 1 base and the J gene end by 4 bases; junction bases not matched to a gene: 5. DNA of the CDR3: TGTGCCAGCAGCTTAGGGTCGGGACAGGGGGCTTACGAGCAGTACTTC. This gives the protein CASSLGSGQGAYEQYF.

The J gene is TRBJ2-1, the V gene TRBV6-5, with TRBD2 matching 9 bases. The CDR3 contains 16 residues. CDR1 is MNHEY, CDR2 SVGAGI, per germline. V shed 2 bases and J 10 bases; nucleotides not matched to a gene: 12. CDR3 amino acids: CASSYVGGRAALEQFF. The CDR3 DNA reads TGTGCCAGCAGTTACGTTGGCGGGAGGGCCGCTCTAGAGCAGTTCTTC.

CDR3 nucleotides: TGTGCCAGCAGCGTAGGACCAGCTAGGGGTGAGCAGTTCTTC. Translated: CASSVGPARGEQFF. V usage is TRBV9 and J usage is TRBJ2-1; tentative D call: TRBD1 (5 bases). Germline CDR1 SGDLS, CDR2 YYNGEE. Trimming left V 0 bases short and J 9 bases short, with 13 bases between. The CDR3 loop spans 14 amino acids.

The J gene is TRBJ2-5, the V gene TRBV24-1; 8 nucleotides line up with TRBD1. Germline V CDR1 and CDR2: KGHDR, SFDVKD. The trim removed 4 bases at V and 2 bases at J, leaving 8 bases unmatched. There are 16 residues in the CDR3. CDR3 sequence: CATSESDRGSQETQYF. In nucleotides, the CDR3 is TGTGCCACCAGTGAATCCGACAGGGGATCTCAAGAGACCCAGTACTTC.

This clone came up once. V gene TRBV4-1 combines with J gene TRBJ1-1, with no clear D. The CDR3 sequence is 15 residues long. V dropped 1 base and J dropped 0 bases, with 9 bases sitting between them. Per the germline V gene, CDR1 is MGHRA and CDR2 is YSYEKL. The CDR3 protein is CASSQGSGLNTEAFF. The CDR3 nucleotides read TGCGCCAGCAGCCAAGGGTCAGGTCTGAACACTGAAGCTTTCTTT.

This clone was seen once. The rearrangement joins TRBV28 to TRBJ1-1, with D maybe TRBD1 (6 bases). The CDR3 is made up of 14 amino acids. The ends were cut back, 7 bases at V and 0 bases at J, with 12 bases in the middle. The germline gives CDR1 MDHEN, CDR2 SYDVKM. CDR3 sequence reads: CASTGHLMNTEAFF. Here the CDR3 DNA reads TGTGCCAGCACGGGACATCTGATGAACACTGAAGCTTTCTTT.

V usage is TRBV11-3 and J usage is TRBJ2-7, with D maybe TRBD2 (5 bases). CDR3 length: 13 amino acids. Germline values: CDR1 SGHNT, CDR2 YENEEA. V was pared by 0 bases and J by 7 bases, with 10 bases between. The CDR3 region is CASSLEAGREQYF. CDR3 sequence (DNA): TGTGCCAGCAGCTTAGAGGCGGGCCGGGAGCAGTACTTC.

This chain uses TRBV27 with TRBJ1-2; TRBD1 agrees at 8 bases. CDR3 length: 14 amino acids. Trimming removed 4 bases from V and 3 bases from J; junction bases left unmatched: 4. Germline CDR1 is MNHEY and CDR2 is SMNVEV (reference sequence). CDR3 sequence reads: CASSSSGGYYGYTF. The DNA for the CDR3 is TGTGCCAGCAGTTCGTCAGGGGGCTACTATGGCTACACCTTC.